A selection of T cell receptor beta chains follows, all from one sample in a study of cytotoxic CD8 clonotypes in ibrutinib-treated CLL. This table comes from immunoSEQ multiplex PCR, and its TCRdb copy is limited to in-frame clones, with some not included. Of around 53,000 clones detected, 54% appear once; the ten largest clones hold roughly a quarter. The sequencing used PBMCs, collected at disease progression, from a patient treated with ibrutinib. The receptors were sampled from a human donor with chronic lymphocytic leukemia. Each CDR3 is given with its conserved first and last residue. Each record gives: J gene, D gene, clone size, CDR3 length, V gene, CDR3 DNA, CDR3 protein. A D gene is named only where the DNA matches it firmly. Rows give clone size only sometimes, using once, few, many, or a class for an expanded clone.

j_call: TRBJ2-3; d_call: .; clone_size: .; cdr3_length: 12; v_call: TRBV30; cdr3_nt: TGTGCCTGGGGCTTGGGGACAGATACGCAGTATTTT; cdr3_aa: CAWGLGTDTQYF
j_call: TRBJ2-1; d_call: .; clone_size: .; cdr3_length: 12; v_call: TRBV6-5; cdr3_nt: TGTGCCAGCAGTTCCCAGGGAGATGAGCAGTTCTTC; cdr3_aa: CASSSQGDEQFF
j_call: TRBJ2-3; d_call: TRBD2; clone_size: few; cdr3_length: 16; v_call: TRBV11-3; cdr3_nt: TGTGCCAGCAGCTTAGCCGGGACTAGGCCGGGAGATACGCAGTATTTT; cdr3_aa: CASSLAGTRPGDTQYF
j_call: TRBJ2-7; d_call: .; clone_size: .; cdr3_length: 14; v_call: TRBV30; cdr3_nt: TGTGCCTGGAGTGAGACACCAAACGTCCACGAGCAGTACTTC; cdr3_aa: CAWSETPNVHEQYF
j_call: TRBJ2-3; d_call: .; clone_size: .; cdr3_length: 16; v_call: TRBV29-1; cdr3_nt: TGCAGCGTTGAAGGGCTAGGGAGCACCCTCACAGATACGCAGTATTTT; cdr3_aa: CSVEGLGSTLTDTQYF
j_call: TRBJ2-7; d_call: TRBD1; clone_size: .; cdr3_length: 13; v_call: TRBV5-1; cdr3_nt: TGCGCCAGCCGGGAGCAGGGGGCACACGAGCAGTACTTC; cdr3_aa: CASREQGAHEQYF
j_call: TRBJ2-7; d_call: TRBD1; clone_size: .; cdr3_length: 13; v_call: TRBV2; cdr3_nt: TGTGCCAGCCGGGACAGGGGGACCTACGAGCAGTACTTC; cdr3_aa: CASRDRGTYEQYF
j_call: TRBJ1-2; d_call: TRBD1; clone_size: few; cdr3_length: 14; v_call: TRBV7-2; cdr3_nt: TGTGCCAGCAGCTTAAACGGACAGGGGTATGGCTACACCTTC; cdr3_aa: CASSLNGQGYGYTF
j_call: TRBJ1-4; d_call: TRBD1; clone_size: .; cdr3_length: 15; v_call: TRBV7-2; cdr3_nt: TGTGCCAGCAGCTTAGATTTGGGACAGGGCGAGAAACTGTTTTTT; cdr3_aa: CASSLDLGQGEKLFF
j_call: TRBJ2-7; d_call: .; clone_size: .; cdr3_length: 15; v_call: TRBV27; cdr3_nt: TGTGCCAGCAGTTTATCTAGCGGTCACCTCTACGAGCAGTACTTC; cdr3_aa: CASSLSSGHLYEQYF
j_call: TRBJ2-4; d_call: .; clone_size: .; cdr3_length: 13; v_call: TRBV28; cdr3_nt: TGTGCCAGCAGTAAGGGTGGTATAAACATTCAGTACTTC; cdr3_aa: CASSKGGINIQYF
j_call: TRBJ2-7; d_call: .; clone_size: .; cdr3_length: 15; v_call: TRBV5-1; cdr3_nt: TGCGCCAGCAGCTTGACGGGACATACAACCTACGAGCAGTACTTC; cdr3_aa: CASSLTGHTTYEQYF
j_call: TRBJ2-2; d_call: TRBD1; clone_size: .; cdr3_length: 16; v_call: TRBV18; cdr3_nt: TGTGCCAGCTCACCACTGGGACAGGGGGCGACCGGGGAGCTGTTTTTT; cdr3_aa: CASSPLGQGATGELFF
j_call: TRBJ2-7; d_call: .; clone_size: .; cdr3_length: 12; v_call: TRBV29-1; cdr3_nt: TGCAGCGTTGGGAACAGGCTTTACGAGCAGTACTTC; cdr3_aa: CSVGNRLYEQYF
j_call: TRBJ1-2; d_call: .; clone_size: .; cdr3_length: 14; v_call: TRBV2; cdr3_nt: TGTGCCAGCTTGGGGCAGGGAGCAGCCTATGGCTACACCTTC; cdr3_aa: CASLGQGAAYGYTF
j_call: TRBJ2-7; d_call: TRBD1; clone_size: .; cdr3_length: 14; v_call: TRBV6-5; cdr3_nt: TGTGCCAGCAGCTTGGACAGGGATTCCTACGAGCAGTACTTC; cdr3_aa: CASSLDRDSYEQYF
j_call: TRBJ2-2; d_call: .; clone_size: .; cdr3_length: 15; v_call: TRBV28; cdr3_nt: TGTGCCAGCAGTTTACTGGACACAAACACCGGGGAGCTGTTTTTT; cdr3_aa: CASSLLDTNTGELFF
j_call: TRBJ1-2; d_call: TRBD1; clone_size: .; cdr3_length: 14; v_call: TRBV27; cdr3_nt: TGTGCCAGCAGTCTTGAGGGGACAGACTATGGCTACACCTTC; cdr3_aa: CASSLEGTDYGYTF
j_call: TRBJ2-7; d_call: .; clone_size: few; cdr3_length: 14; v_call: TRBV12-2; cdr3_nt: TGTGCAAGTCGCTTAATCTCAAGGAGGGACGAGCAGTACTTC; cdr3_aa: CASRLISRRDEQYF
j_call: TRBJ2-7; d_call: .; clone_size: .; cdr3_length: 12; v_call: TRBV28; cdr3_nt: TGTGCCAGCAGTTTATCGGATTACGAGCAGTACTTC; cdr3_aa: CASSLSDYEQYF
j_call: TRBJ2-7; d_call: .; clone_size: .; cdr3_length: 14; v_call: TRBV6-1; cdr3_nt: TGTGCCAGCAGTGAAGTCCTCCTTACCTACGAGCAGTACTTC; cdr3_aa: CASSEVLLTYEQYF
j_call: TRBJ2-1; d_call: TRBD1; clone_size: .; cdr3_length: 14; v_call: TRBV27; cdr3_nt: TGTGCCAGCAGTTTGAGGGGGCCCTACAATGAGCAGTTCTTC; cdr3_aa: CASSLRGPYNEQFF
j_call: TRBJ1-1; d_call: .; clone_size: .; cdr3_length: 18; v_call: TRBV25-1; cdr3_nt: TGTGCCAGCAGTGAATATTCCGGCAGGAAGGGTTTGAACACTGAAGCTTTCTTT; cdr3_aa: CASSEYSGRKGLNTEAFF
j_call: TRBJ1-1; d_call: .; clone_size: few; cdr3_length: 16; v_call: TRBV27; cdr3_nt: TGTGCCAGCAGTTACAGGGCTTCGCCCACGGCCACTGAAGCTTTCTTT; cdr3_aa: CASSYRASPTATEAFF
j_call: TRBJ2-1; d_call: .; clone_size: .; cdr3_length: 13; v_call: TRBV5-5; cdr3_nt: TGTGCCAGCACCCTTGGCAGGGTTGATGAGCAGTTCTTC; cdr3_aa: CASTLGRVDEQFF
j_call: TRBJ2-3; d_call: .; clone_size: .; cdr3_length: 16; v_call: TRBV4-3; cdr3_nt: TGCGCCAGCAGCCAAGATCCTGAACCGAACACAGATACGCAGTATTTT; cdr3_aa: CASSQDPEPNTDTQYF
j_call: TRBJ2-3; d_call: .; clone_size: .; cdr3_length: 16; v_call: TRBV13; cdr3_nt: TGTGCCAGCAGCTACGGGACTTCTCTCCCCACAGATACGCAGTATTTT; cdr3_aa: CASSYGTSLPTDTQYF
j_call: TRBJ2-7; d_call: .; clone_size: few; cdr3_length: 13; v_call: TRBV19; cdr3_nt: TGTGCCAGTAGTATCTCCCTGCTTAACGAGCAGTACTTC; cdr3_aa: CASSISLLNEQYF